Described below is a single T cell receptor beta chain sequence and its context. The antigen is undetermined. The ends were cut back, 4 bases at V and 7 bases at J, with 16 bases in the middle. The germline CDR1 and CDR2 sequences are LGHNA and YSLEER. The CDR3 contains 15 residues. The data were obtained in a study of shared clonotypes between healthy human individuals. Study as a whole: The people who gave samples were two women and a few men aged 18 to 49.

Each subset's genomic DNA was split evenly across several immunoSEQ plates. Replicate PCRs run on unsorted PBMC used around 0.3 ug DNA, which was approximately 29,000 T cell genomes. Profiled with immunoSEQ multiplex PCR; TCRdb holds only in-frame clones, not every one. The sample carries 400,000 to 500,000 clones, 70% to 85% recorded once. Study results and caveats: Few donors limited the genetic and exposure-history diversity represented.

This receptor was taken from a woman between 40 and 55 years old in good health. Some clones in this sample may be carry-over from other donors' samples. The chain couples TRBV4-3 to TRBJ1-4; TRBD1 might be the D (6 bases). The sequencing input was PBMCs. The CDR3 DNA follows: TGCGCCAGCAGCCGGTATTCCCGGGACACTGAAAAACTGTTTTTT. This translates into CASSRYSRDTEKLFF.